This is a list of T cell receptor beta chains from one sample in a study of memory CD4+ T cells and cytomegalovirus serostatus. Sequencing used immunoSEQ multiplex PCR; TCRdb keeps in-frame clones, though not all of them. The data contain around 88,000 clones, about 80% of them singletons. Sequencing was carried out using memory CD4+ T cells from blood. These receptors all stem from an adult in good health and CMV-seropositive. Each CDR3 is given with its conserved first and last residue. The D gene is left open where the match is weak. Only part of the rows carry a size: once, few, many, or a class if the clone is expanded.

few TRBJ1-1 . TRBV6-1 CASSGFGTLGTEAFF TGTGCCAGCAGTGGTTTTGGCACCCTGGGCACTGAAGCTTTCTTT
. TRBJ2-3 TRBD2 TRBV6-1 CASVAGGDTDTQYF TGTGCCAGCGTCGCGGGAGGGGACACAGATACGCAGTATTTT
. TRBJ1-4 TRBD1 TRBV5-1 CASSLGQGSEKLFF TGCGCCAGCAGCTTGGGACAGGGATCCGAAAAACTGTTTTTT
. TRBJ1-4 . TRBV19 CASSIARNEKLFF TGTGCCAGTAGTATAGCCCGGAATGAAAAACTGTTTTTT
. TRBJ1-4 TRBD1 TRBV5-5 CASSLGTGGEKLFF TGTGCCAGCAGCTTGGGGACAGGGGGTGAAAAACTGTTTTTT
. TRBJ2-5 TRBD1 TRBV7-9 CASSPGTGGGAETQYF TGTGCCAGCAGCCCAGGGACAGGGGGTGGTGCGGAGACCCAGTACTTC
. TRBJ2-2 . TRBV6-1 CASSVSVTDTGELFF TGTGCCAGCAGTGTGAGCGTGACTGACACCGGGGAGCTGTTTTTT
. TRBJ2-7 . TRBV29-1 CSVTGSPGPYEQYF TGCAGCGTTACCGGGTCCCCCGGCCCCTACGAGCAGTACTTC
few TRBJ1-1 TRBD1 TRBV6-6 CASRAQGLTEAFF TGTGCCAGCAGAGCACAGGGGCTCACTGAAGCTTTCTTT
. TRBJ2-7 TRBD2 TRBV27 CASSFSTSGSGEQYF TGTGCCAGCAGTTTTTCTACTAGCGGGAGCGGCGAGCAGTACTTC
. TRBJ2-2 . TRBV10-3 CAISVGDPRAGELFF TGTGCCATCAGTGTGGGGGACCCTCGGGCCGGGGAGCTGTTTTTT
. TRBJ1-1 . TRBV5-1 CASSLSGEVTEAFF TGCGCCAGCAGCTTGTCCGGGGAGGTCACTGAAGCTTTCTTT
. TRBJ1-5 TRBD1 TRBV6-6 CASSSHRGDQPQHF TGTGCCAGCAGTTCGCACAGGGGAGATCAGCCCCAGCATTTT
. TRBJ1-2 TRBD1 TRBV7-9 CASTRDSYGYTF TGTGCCAGCACCAGGGACAGCTATGGCTACACCTTC